The clone carrying this TCR beta chain was counted many times. The antigen remains undetermined. This CDR3 spans 15 amino acids. With 5 bases removed from V and 0 bases from J, the gap between germline ends came to 13 bases. Germline CDR1 reads SGHTA; CDR2 reads FQGNSA. These data are taken from a study of neurological immune-mediated disorders. Overall study findings and caveats: Patients with HTLV-1-associated myelopathy had the highest level of TCR clonal expansion, whereas patients with multiple sclerosis had the lowest level, falling beneath the level found in healthy controls. Private repertoires in all groups were suggested by the finding that expanded clones across subjects shared no CDR3 amino acid sequences.

Every sequencing run produced over 200 million TCR-beta sequences that came from 15-18 subjects. TCRdb re-called the 5' RACE reads with MiXCR, one entry per CDR3 protein. The repertoire holds 55,000 to 75,000 distinct CDR3 sequences, with over 4% as singletons. The sequencing sample was made of PBMCs. This receptor was obtained from a human donor with multiple sclerosis. The donor label of this sample is uncertain. The chain recombines TRBV7-2 with TRBJ1-2; D gene unclear. CDR3 region: CASSTRASANYGYTF. The CDR3 coding sequence is TGTGCCAGCAGCACTCGGGCCTCAGCTAACTATGGCTACACCTTC.